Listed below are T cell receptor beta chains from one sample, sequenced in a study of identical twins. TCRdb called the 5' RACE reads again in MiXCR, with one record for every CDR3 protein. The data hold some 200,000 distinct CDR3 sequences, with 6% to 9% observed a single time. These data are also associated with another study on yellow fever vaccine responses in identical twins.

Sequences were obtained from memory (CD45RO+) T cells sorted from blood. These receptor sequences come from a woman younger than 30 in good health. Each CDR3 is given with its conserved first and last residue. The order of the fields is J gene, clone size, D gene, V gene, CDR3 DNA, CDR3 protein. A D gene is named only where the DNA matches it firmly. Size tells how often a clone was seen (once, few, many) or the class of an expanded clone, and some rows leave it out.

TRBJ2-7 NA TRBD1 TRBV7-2 TGTGCCAGCAGCGAAGACAGGGGGCCTCCCTACGAGCAGTACTTC CASSEDRGPPYEQYF
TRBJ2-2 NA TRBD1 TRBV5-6 TGTGCCAGCAGCTTGGCCCGGACAGGGGGGTCTTGGCCCGGGGAGCTGTTTTTT CASSLARTGGSWPGELFF
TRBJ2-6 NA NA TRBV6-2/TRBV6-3 TGTGCCAGCAGCGTCAGGGGTCCAGGGGCCAACGTCCTGACTTTC CASSVRGPGANVLTF
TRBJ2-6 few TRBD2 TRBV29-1 TGCAGCGTTGGGGAGGGCTCTGGGGCCAACGTCCTGACTTTC CSVGEGSGANVLTF
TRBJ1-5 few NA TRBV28 TGTGCCAGCAGGGACGGGGATTGGGGGCGGCCCCAGCATTTT CASRDGDWGRPQHF
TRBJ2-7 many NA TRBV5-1 TGCGCCAGCAGCGCGGGACTGACCTACGAGCAGTACTTC CASSAGLTYEQYF
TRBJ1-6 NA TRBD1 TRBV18 TGTGCCAGCTCAGTAACCGGGACAGAGATTAATTCACCCCTCCACTTT CASSVTGTEINSPLHF
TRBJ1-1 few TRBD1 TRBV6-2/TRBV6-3 TGTGCCAGCAGTGCCACTCGGGGGACAGGGAACACTGAAGCTTTCTTT CASSATRGTGNTEAFF
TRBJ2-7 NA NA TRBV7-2 TGTGCTAGCAGCTTAGGTCTGAATTACGAGCAGTACTTC CASSLGLNYEQYF
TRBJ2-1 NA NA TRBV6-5 TGTGCCAGCAGTTACGAATTAGAGGGCCGAAATGAGCAGTTCTTC CASSYELEGRNEQFF
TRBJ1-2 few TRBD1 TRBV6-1 TGTGCCAGCAGGGCGACAGGGGTTCACTATGGCTACACCTTC CASRATGVHYGYTF
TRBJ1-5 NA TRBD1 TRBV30 TGTGCCTGGAGTCAACAGGACAGGGCTCAGCCCCAGCATTTT CAWSQQDRAQPQHF
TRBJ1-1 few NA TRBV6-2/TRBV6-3 TGTGCCAGCAGTCGCGCCTGGGGGGAAGCTTTCTTT CASSRAWGEAFF
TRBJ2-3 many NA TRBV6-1 TGTGCCAGCAGAATGCGGGCCGTCCGGGCAGATACGCAGTATTTT CASRMRAVRADTQYF
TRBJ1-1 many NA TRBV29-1 TGCAGCACCCGGACGCAAGAAATAGCTTTCTTT CSTRTQEIAFF
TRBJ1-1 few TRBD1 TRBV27 TGTGCCAGTAAAGGGGGCCGGCCGGTGAACACTGAAGCTTTCTTT CASKGGRPVNTEAFF
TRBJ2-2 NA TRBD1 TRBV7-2 TGTGCCAGCAGACATCCTGGACAGGGGAGCACCGGGGAGCTGTTTTTT CASRHPGQGSTGELFF
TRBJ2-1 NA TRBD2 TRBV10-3 TGTGCCATCAGTCAACGCGGGAGGGCCGAAATTGAGCAGTTCTTC CAISQRGRAEIEQFF
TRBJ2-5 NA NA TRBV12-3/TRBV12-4 TGTGCCAGCAGCGACGACGGCGCCTCACAAGAGACCCAGTACTTC CASSDDGASQETQYF
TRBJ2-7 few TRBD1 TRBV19 TGTGCCAGTAGTATTTACGCGACAGGGGGCTTCGAGCAGTACTTC CASSIYATGGFEQYF
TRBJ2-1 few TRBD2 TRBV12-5 TGTGCTAGTGGTTTGGTCGTAACTAGCGGGAGAGATAATGAGCAGTTCTTC CASGLVVTSGRDNEQFF
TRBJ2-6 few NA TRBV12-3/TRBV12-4 TGTGCCAGCGGTTGGACAGAAGCTGGGGCCAACGTCCTGACTTTC CASGWTEAGANVLTF
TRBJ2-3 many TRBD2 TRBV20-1 TGCAGTGCCCACAGACTAGCGGGCGGCACAGATACGCAGTATTTT CSAHRLAGGTDTQYF
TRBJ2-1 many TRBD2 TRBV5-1 TGCGCCAGCAGCTTGGCTGGGGGACTATCCTACAATGAGCAGTTCTTC CASSLAGGLSYNEQFF
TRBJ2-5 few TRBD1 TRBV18 TGTGCCAGCTCACCGTTACCCGGGACAGGGGAAGAGACCCAGTACTTC CASSPLPGTGEETQYF
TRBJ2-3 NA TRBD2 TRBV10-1 TGCGCCAGCAGACCTACTAGCGGAGGGGATACGCGGTATTTT CASRPTSGGDTRYF
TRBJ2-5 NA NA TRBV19 TGTGCCAGTAGTATCGGGGGCAGCCAAGAGACCCAGTACTTC CASSIGGSQETQYF
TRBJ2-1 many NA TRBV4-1 TGCGCCAGCAGCTTTCAGCTAGTGGGGGCCTACAATGAGCAGTTCTTC CASSFQLVGAYNEQFF
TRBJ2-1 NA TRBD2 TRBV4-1 TGCGCCAGCAGCCAAGATAAGGGACTAGAATACAATGAGCAGTTCTTC CASSQDKGLEYNEQFF
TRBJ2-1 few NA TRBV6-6 TGTGCCAGCAGTGATAAGGTGGTCAATGAGCAGTTCTTC CASSDKVVNEQFF
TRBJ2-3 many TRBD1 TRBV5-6 TGTGCCAGCCGGACAGGGTGGTTCACAGATACGCAGTATTTT CASRTGWFTDTQYF
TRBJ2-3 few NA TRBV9 TGTGCCAGCAGCGTAGGAGCTCTTAGCACAGATACGCAGTATTTT CASSVGALSTDTQYF
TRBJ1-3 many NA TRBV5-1 TGCGCCAGCAGCTACCAGCCAGCCTCTGGAAACACCATATATTTT CASSYQPASGNTIYF
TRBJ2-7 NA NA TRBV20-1 TGCAGTGCTAGAGATCATCGGGGTTACGAGCAGTACTTC CSARDHRGYEQYF
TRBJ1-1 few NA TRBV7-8 TGTGCCAGCAGCTTAGAACCCCGGACAACTGAAGCTTTCTTT CASSLEPRTTEAFF
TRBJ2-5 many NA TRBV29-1 TGCAGCGTGAAGTTCGCAGGAGAGACCCAGTACTTC CSVKFAGETQYF
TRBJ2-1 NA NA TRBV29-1 TGCAGCGTTACGCGGAGGGGGAATGAGCAGTTCTTC CSVTRRGNEQFF
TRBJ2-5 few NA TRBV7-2 TGTGCCAGCAGCGTAGGTGGGGGGACCCAGTACTTC CASSVGGGTQYF